What follows are 27 T cell receptor beta chains derived from one specimen sequenced in a study of T cells after posttransplantation cyclophosphamide. The repertoire was sequenced with immunoSEQ multiplex PCR; TCRdb's copy has only in-frame clones and lacks some. The table shows tens of thousands of clones, with 78% occurring only once. Busulfan-fludarabine conditioning, marrow transplant, and cyclophosphamide on days +3 and +4 were administered. The specimen was CD4+ T cells sorted from blood, collected roughly 2,000 days after a stem cell transplant with posttransplant cyclophosphamide. These receptors came from a female patient aged 40-50 years who received an allogeneic stem cell transplant from a related donor, was CMV-positive, and had no GVHD. A subset of T cells may come from the graft donor.

A single count supports this clone. Sequence at one end of the junction differs from germline and may be a read error. The V call is TRBV5-1, the J call TRBJ2-5, with D maybe TRBD1 (5 bases). The length of the CDR3 is 11 residues. Looked up from germline, CDR1 is SGHRS and CDR2 is YFSETQ. The CDR3 sequence: CASSSGPLKNF. The CDR3 DNA sequence: TGCGCCAGCAGCTCAGGGCCCCTCAAGAACTTC.

This rearrangement joins TRBV5-6 to TRBJ1-5, with unresolved D. The germline CDR1 and CDR2 sequences are SGHDT and YYEEEE. The V gene lost 1 base and the J gene lost 3 bases, with 14 bases spanning the gap. This CDR3 spans 16 amino acids. CDR3 coding DNA: TGTGCCAGCAGCTTGAGGTTCGGGAGCGACAATCAGCCCCAGCATTTT. Its translation: CASSLRFGSDNQPQHF. Full variable domain (rest looked up from reference TRBV5-6 and TRBJ1-5): DAGVTQSPTHLIKTRGQQVTLRCSPKSGHDTVSWYQQALGQGPQFIFQYYEEEERQRGNFPDRFSGHQFPNYSSELNVNALLLGDSALYLCASSLRFGSDNQPQHFGDGTRLSIL.

The chain carries TRBV28 and TRBJ2-7; the match to TRBD2 covers 9 bases. Germline assignment: CDR1 MDHEN and CDR2 SYDVKM. This CDR3 is built from 15 residues. The V and J ends lost 3 bases and 5 bases, in that order; junction bases with no gene match: 8. The CDR3 nucleotides are TGTGCCAGCAGTTTCCGTTTAGCGGGGGCCCACGAGCAGTACTTC. Translation: CASSFRLAGAHEQYF.

This clone was observed a single time. The chain joins TRBV5-1 to TRBJ1-5, with D maybe TRBD1 (5 bases). Germline V gives CDR1 SGHRS, CDR2 YFSETQ. Trimming took 0 bases from V and 6 from J, leaving 13 bases between them. This CDR3 is 15 amino acids long. The DNA of the CDR3 is TGCGCCAGCAGCTTGGGTCTCGGAAGGGGTCAGCCCCAGCATTTT. Residues: CASSLGLGRGQPQHF.

This chain connects TRBV7-2 to TRBJ1-1; D is possibly TRBD1 (5 bases). V was pared by 4 bases and J by 6 bases, with 12 bases between. Germline V lookup: CDR1 SGHTA, CDR2 FQGNSA. The CDR3 is 13 amino acids. CDR3: CASSSSPGPEAFF. The CDR3 nucleotides read TGTGCCAGCAGCTCATCCCCAGGGCCTGAAGCTTTCTTT.

This clone was seen a single time. The chain combines TRBV9 with TRBJ1-1; D is uncertain. Germline V gene lookup returns CDR1 SGDLS and CDR2 YYNGEE. V was shortened by 0 bases and J by 4 bases, with 13 bases between the two germline ends. The CDR3 sequence is 15 residues long. DNA for the CDR3: TGTGCCAGCAGCGTAGGAGGAGGGAAGATCACTGAAGCTTTCTTT. Amino acid sequence: CASSVGGGKITEAFF.

The table lists this clone with a count of one. This sequence joins TRBV7-8 and TRBJ1-6; D is uncertain. Germline-derived CDR1 and CDR2 are SGHVS and FQNEAQ. The CDR3 runs to 17 residues. The V end lost 5 bases, the J end lost 3 bases, and 17 bases lay between the germline ends. Written as DNA, the CDR3 is TGTGCCAGCAGCCTGGCCGCAGCGAACTTCTATAATTCACCCCTCCACTTT. This translates into CASSLAAANFYNSPLHF.

The chain couples TRBV5-6 to TRBJ2-7; D is unresolved. Between the trimmed V and J ends, which lost 3 bases and 3 bases, there was a span of 4 bases. The CDR3 is made up of 11 amino acids. Germline V CDR1 and CDR2: SGHDT, YYEEEE. The CDR3 is CASSSIYEQYF. As DNA, the CDR3 is TGTGCCAGCAGCTCCATCTACGAGCAGTACTTC.

This clone was seen more than once but under ten times. V usage is TRBV19 and J usage is TRBJ2-2; D is perhaps TRBD1 (6 bases). Germline V lookup: CDR1 LNHDA, CDR2 SQIVND (reference sequence). Trimming pared 1 base from V and 0 bases from J, leaving 9 bases between. The CDR3 runs to 16 residues. The CDR3 loop reads CASSIAAGANTGELFF. The CDR3 nucleotides read TGTGCCAGTAGTATAGCGGCAGGGGCGAACACCGGGGAGCTGTTTTTT.

The rearrangement joins TRBV6-4 to TRBJ2-2; D ambiguous. The germline gives CDR1 MRHNA, CDR2 SNTAGT. Trimming stripped 4 bases from V and 1 base from J, with 7 bases between. CDR3 length: 14 amino acids. CDR3: CASSVGQNTGELFF. The CDR3 DNA reads TGTGCCAGCAGTGTGGGCCAGAACACCGGGGAGCTGTTTTTT.

In its sample, this clone was seen once. V gene TRBV28 combines with J gene TRBJ1-3; no firm D call. Germline V gene data show CDR1 as MDHEN and CDR2 as SYDVKM. Trimming shortened V by 3 bases and J by 4 bases, and 10 bases separated the two germline ends. CDR3 length: 14 amino acids. DNA for the CDR3: TGTGCCAGCAGTTTTACTACTAGAGGAAACACCATATATTTT. Translation: CASSFTTRGNTIYF.

This clone was counted only a few times. V is TRBV6-1 and J is TRBJ2-7; D is perhaps TRBD1 (5 bases). Germline CDR1 and CDR2: MNHNS and SASEGT. The CDR3 contains 12 residues. Trimming stripped 2 bases from V and 3 bases from J, with 5 bases between. Written as DNA, the CDR3 is TGTGCCAGCAGTGAACAGGGCTACGAGCAGTACTTC. As protein: CASSEQGYEQYF.

This clone has a handful of counts. The V gene is TRBV15, the J gene TRBJ1-2; a possible D gene is TRBD1 (5 bases). V was pared by 0 bases and J by 4 bases, with 6 bases between. CDR3 size: 13 residues. Germline CDR1 LNHNV, CDR2 YYDKDF (reference sequence). CDR3 sequence: CATSRDGAYGYTF. CDR3 coding DNA: TGTGCCACCAGCAGAGATGGGGCCTATGGCTACACCTTC.

V is TRBV5-1 and J is TRBJ2-7; TRBD1 aligns across 8 bases. Germline V gene data show CDR1 as SGHRS and CDR2 as YFSETQ. The CDR3 has 14 amino acids. With V trimmed by 4 bases and J by 3 bases, 6 bases remained unmatched. The CDR3 protein is CASSLGQGLYEQYF. The CDR3 nucleotides are TGCGCCAGCAGCCTCGGACAGGGTCTCTACGAGCAGTACTTC.

As to this clone: The junction departs from germline at one end; a sequencing error may be responsible. This chain uses TRBV7-3 with TRBJ2-6; 11 bases are shared with TRBD1. The CDR3 has 18 amino acids. Germline V gene sequence: CDR1 SGHTA, CDR2 FQGTGA. CDR3 nucleotides: TGTGCCAGCAGCATCCCGGGACAGGGGGAGTCTGGGGCCAACGTCCTAACTTTC. Amino acid sequence: CASSIPGQGESGANVLTF. The variable domain in full, with the rest retrieved from reference TRBV7-3 and TRBJ2-6, is GAGVSQTPSNKVTEKGKYVELRCDPISGHTALYWYRQSLGQGPEFLIYFQGTGAADDSGLPNDRFFAVRPEGSVSTLKIQRTERGDSAVYLCASSIPGQGESGANVLTFGAGSRLTVL.

This clone was recorded once. The chain uses TRBV5-1 and TRBJ2-3; 13 positions match TRBD2. Unmatched junction bases numbered 10, after V lost 4 bases and J lost 5 bases. The CDR3 is 17 residues long. The germline V gene encodes CDR1 SGHRS and CDR2 YFSETQ. CDR3 amino acids: CASSQTSGGAGGDTQYF. CDR3 bases: TGCGCCAGCAGCCAAACTAGCGGGGGGGCTGGAGGAGATACGCAGTATTTT.

The chain is built from TRBV28 and TRBJ2-1, with 14 positions matching TRBD2. Trimming took 2 bases from V and 8 from J; bases not matched to a gene: 2. The CDR3 is 15 residues long. Germline loops: CDR1 MDHEN, CDR2 SYDVKM. CDR3 nucleotide sequence: TGTGCCAGCAGTTTAGGACTAGCGGGGGGCTATGAGCAGTTCTTC. Translating gives CASSLGLAGGYEQFF.

This chain joins TRBV6-4 and TRBJ2-1; 9 bases fit TRBD1. With V trimmed by 3 bases and J by 7 bases, 7 bases remained unmatched. Germline V gives CDR1 MRHNA, CDR2 SNTAGT. The CDR3 sequence is 15 residues long. CDR3 nucleotides: TGTGCCAGCAGTGAACCCGGGACAGGGCTTAATGAGCAGTTCTTC. Protein: CASSEPGTGLNEQFF.

This clone has more than one count but fewer than ten. V and J are TRBV2 and TRBJ1-1; 10 nucleotides line up with TRBD1. The trim removed 7 bases at V and 10 bases at J, leaving 12 bases unmatched. The CDR3 has 14 amino acids. Germline lookup yields CDR1 SNHLY and CDR2 FYNNEI. CDR3 nucleotides: TGTGCCAGCATTTCCGGACAGGGGGTATGGAGAGCTTTCTTT. This encodes CASISGQGVWRAFF.

This chain uses TRBV5-6 with TRBJ2-7; maybe TRBD2 (5 bases). V was clipped by 3 bases and J by 1 base, with 14 bases between them. The CDR3 has 15 amino acids. Germline CDR1 is SGHDT and CDR2 is YYEEEE. The DNA for the CDR3 is TGTGCCAGCAGCTCCGGTGGTCGAGGGTCCTACGAGCAGTACTTC. It translates to CASSSGGRGSYEQYF. The full variable domain, with the rest looked up from reference TRBV5-6 and TRBJ2-7, is DAGVTQSPTHLIKTRGQQVTLRCSPKSGHDTVSWYQQALGQGPQFIFQYYEEEERQRGNFPDRFSGHQFPNYSSELNVNALLLGDSALYLCASSSGGRGSYEQYFGPGTRLTVT.

J is TRBJ1-1 and V is TRBV28; 10 bases match TRBD1. CDR3 length: 12 amino acids. Germline CDR1 and CDR2: MDHEN and SYDVKM. The V segment lost 6 bases and the J segment 5 bases; nucleotides outside the gene matches: 0. CDR3 loop: CASRDRGTEAFF. The CDR3, as DNA: TGTGCCAGCAGGGACAGGGGGACTGAAGCTTTCTTT.

The chain is built from TRBV15 and TRBJ1-1; D not resolved. Germline CDR1 is LNHNV and CDR2 is YYDKDF (reference sequence). The CDR3 totals 12 residues. Trimming pared 4 bases from V and 8 bases from J, leaving 11 bases between. Here the CDR3 reads CATSKAPGEAFF. CDR3 DNA sequence: TGTGCCACCAGCAAAGCACCGGGAGAAGCTTTCTTT.

The rearrangement uses TRBV23-1 and TRBJ1-1; tentatively, D is TRBD1 (5 bases). TRBV23-1 is designated an ORF whose function remains uncertain. The CDR3 sequence is 15 residues long. Deletions cut 8 bases from V and 0 bases from J, with 16 bases between. This CDR3 is CASAGGNRVNTEAFF. In nucleotides, the CDR3 is TGCGCCAGCGCCGGGGGAAATAGGGTGAACACTGAAGCTTTCTTT.

This sequence joins TRBV18 and TRBJ2-2; 7 nucleotides agree with TRBD2. Trimming cost V 8 bases and J 2 bases; bases outside gene matches: 11. The CDR3 contains 16 residues. CDR1 and CDR2 (germline): KGHSH, LQKENI. CDR3 in amino acids: CASAGMSGANTGELFF. The CDR3 nucleotides read TGTGCCAGCGCGGGGATGAGCGGGGCCAACACCGGGGAGCTGTTTTTT.

This clone turned up a few times. DNA of the CDR3: TGTGCCAGTAGTGCCCGACAGAGGAACACTGAAGCTTTCTTT. Translation: CASSARQRNTEAFF. The gene calls are TRBV19 and TRBJ1-1, with D possibly matching TRBD1 (5 bases). The germline CDR1 and CDR2 sequences are LNHDA and SQIVND (reference sequence). Trimming removed 5 bases from V and 1 base from J, with 11 bases in between. This CDR3 spans 14 amino acids.

The CDR3 loop is CASSAGGSDRDTQYF. The DNA of the CDR3 is TGTGCCAGTAGCGCCGGGGGGAGTGATAGAGATACGCAGTATTTT. The gene calls are TRBV19 and TRBJ2-3; 7 nucleotides line up with TRBD2. V gave up 6 bases and J gave up 5 bases; unmatched junction bases: 11. The CDR3 covers 15 residues. Germline V gives CDR1 LNHDA, CDR2 SQIVND (reference sequence).

The V call is TRBV5-1, the J call TRBJ2-3; 7 bases line up with TRBD2. Looked up from germline, CDR1 is SGHRS and CDR2 is YFSETQ. The CDR3 runs to 16 residues. V trimming: 4 bases; J trimming: 4 bases; junction bases outside the gene matches: 12. The CDR3 protein is CASSPLGKGGSDTQYF. The CDR3 DNA follows: TGCGCCAGCAGCCCCCTGGGGAAGGGAGGGTCAGATACGCAGTATTTT. The entire variable domain, with the rest obtained from reference TRBV5-1 and TRBJ2-3, is as follows: KAGVTQTPRYLIKTRGQQVTLSCSPISGHRSVSWYQQTPGQGLQFLFEYFSETQRNKGNFPGRFSGRQFSNSRSEMNVSTLELGDSALYLCASSPLGKGGSDTQYFGPGTRLTVL.